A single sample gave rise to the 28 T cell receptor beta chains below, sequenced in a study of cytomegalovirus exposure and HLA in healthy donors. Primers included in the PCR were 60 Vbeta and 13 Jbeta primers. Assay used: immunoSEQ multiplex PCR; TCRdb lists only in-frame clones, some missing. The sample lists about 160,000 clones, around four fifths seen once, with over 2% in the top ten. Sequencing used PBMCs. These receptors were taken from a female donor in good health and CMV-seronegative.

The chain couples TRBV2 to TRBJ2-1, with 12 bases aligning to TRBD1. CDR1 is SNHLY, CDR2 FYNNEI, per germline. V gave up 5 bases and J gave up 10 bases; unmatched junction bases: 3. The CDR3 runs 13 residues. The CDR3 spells CASSTGTGGEQFF. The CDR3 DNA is TGTGCCAGCAGTACCGGGACAGGGGGCGAGCAGTTCTTC.

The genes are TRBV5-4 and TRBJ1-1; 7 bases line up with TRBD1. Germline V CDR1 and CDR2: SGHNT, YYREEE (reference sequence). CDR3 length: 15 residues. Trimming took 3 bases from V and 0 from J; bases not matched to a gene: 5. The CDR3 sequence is CASSWDSSMNTEAFF. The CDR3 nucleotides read TGTGCCAGCAGCTGGGACAGCTCCATGAACACTGAAGCTTTCTTT.

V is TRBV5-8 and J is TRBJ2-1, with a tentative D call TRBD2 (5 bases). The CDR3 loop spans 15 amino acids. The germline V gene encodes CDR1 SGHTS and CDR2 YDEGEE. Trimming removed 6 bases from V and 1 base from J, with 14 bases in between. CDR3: CASTLWTGSYNEQFF. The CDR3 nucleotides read TGTGCCAGCACGTTATGGACGGGGTCCTACAATGAGCAGTTCTTC.

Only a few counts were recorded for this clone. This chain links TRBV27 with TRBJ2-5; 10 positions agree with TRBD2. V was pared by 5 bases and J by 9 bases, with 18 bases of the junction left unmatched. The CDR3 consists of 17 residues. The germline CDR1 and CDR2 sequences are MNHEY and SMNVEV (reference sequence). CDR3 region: CASSHKSGGATRHAQYF. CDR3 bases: TGTGCCAGCAGTCACAAAAGCGGGGGGGCCACTCGGCACGCCCAGTACTTC.

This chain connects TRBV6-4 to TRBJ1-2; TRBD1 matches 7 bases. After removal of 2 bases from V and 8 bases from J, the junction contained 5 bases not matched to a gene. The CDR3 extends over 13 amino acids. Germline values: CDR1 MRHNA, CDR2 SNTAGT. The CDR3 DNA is TGTGCCAGCAGTGACCCGACAGGGAACGGCTACACCTTC. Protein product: CASSDPTGNGYTF.

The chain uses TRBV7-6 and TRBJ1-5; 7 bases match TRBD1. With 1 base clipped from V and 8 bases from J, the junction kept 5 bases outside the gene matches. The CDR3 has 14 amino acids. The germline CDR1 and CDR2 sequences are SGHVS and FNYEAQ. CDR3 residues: CASSLGQGNKPQHF. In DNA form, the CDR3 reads TGTGCCAGCAGCTTAGGACAGGGAAATAAGCCCCAGCATTTT.

The CDR3 bases are TGTGCCAGCAGTTATTCCGAAAAGTGGAGGGGCTACACCTTC. Translated, it gives CASSYSEKWRGYTF. This sequence joins TRBV6-5 and TRBJ1-2, with no clear D. This CDR3 is built from 14 residues. Trimming shortened V by 3 bases and J by 8 bases, and 16 bases separated the two germline ends. In germline, CDR1 is MNHEY, CDR2 SVGAGI.

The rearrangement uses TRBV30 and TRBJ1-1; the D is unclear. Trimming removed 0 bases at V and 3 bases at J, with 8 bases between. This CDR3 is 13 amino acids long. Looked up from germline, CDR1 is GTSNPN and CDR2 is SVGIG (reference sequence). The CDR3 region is CAWSVDADTEAFF. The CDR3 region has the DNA TGTGCCTGGAGTGTAGATGCGGACACTGAAGCTTTCTTT.

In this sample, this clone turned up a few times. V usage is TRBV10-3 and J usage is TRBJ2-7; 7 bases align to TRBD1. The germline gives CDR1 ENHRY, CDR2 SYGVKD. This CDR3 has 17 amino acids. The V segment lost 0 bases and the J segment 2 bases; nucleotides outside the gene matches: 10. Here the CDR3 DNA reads TGTGCCATCAGTGAGTCCTCAAGTTGGACAGGAGCCTACGAGCAGTACTTC. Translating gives CAISESSSWTGAYEQYF.

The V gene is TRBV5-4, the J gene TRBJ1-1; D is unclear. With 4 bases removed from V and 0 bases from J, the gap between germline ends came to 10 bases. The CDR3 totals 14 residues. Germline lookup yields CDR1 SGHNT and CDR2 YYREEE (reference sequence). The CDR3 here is CASSPRVLNTEAFF. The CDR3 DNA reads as TGTGCCAGCAGCCCTCGGGTTCTGAACACTGAAGCTTTCTTT.

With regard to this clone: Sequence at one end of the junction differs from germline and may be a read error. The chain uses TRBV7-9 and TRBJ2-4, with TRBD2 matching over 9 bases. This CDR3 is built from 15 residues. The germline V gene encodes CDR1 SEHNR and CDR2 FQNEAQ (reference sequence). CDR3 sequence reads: CTSSFPSGKGGIQYF. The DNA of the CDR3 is TGTACCAGCAGCTTCCCTAGCGGGAAAGGGGGCATTCAGTACTTC.

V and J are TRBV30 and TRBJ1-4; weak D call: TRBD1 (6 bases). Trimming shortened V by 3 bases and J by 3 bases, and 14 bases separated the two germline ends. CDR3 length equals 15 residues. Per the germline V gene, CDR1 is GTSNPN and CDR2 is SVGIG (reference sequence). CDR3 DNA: TGTGCCTGGAGGGTCGGACAGCCGGCTAATGAAAAACTGTTTTTT. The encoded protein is CAWRVGQPANEKLFF.

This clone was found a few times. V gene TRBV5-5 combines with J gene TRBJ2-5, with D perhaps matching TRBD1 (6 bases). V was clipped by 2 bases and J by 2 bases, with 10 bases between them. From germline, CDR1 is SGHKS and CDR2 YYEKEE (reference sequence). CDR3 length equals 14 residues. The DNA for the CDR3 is TGTGCCAGCAGCTTAGGGGACACACAAGAGACCCAGTACTTC. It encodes CASSLGDTQETQYF.

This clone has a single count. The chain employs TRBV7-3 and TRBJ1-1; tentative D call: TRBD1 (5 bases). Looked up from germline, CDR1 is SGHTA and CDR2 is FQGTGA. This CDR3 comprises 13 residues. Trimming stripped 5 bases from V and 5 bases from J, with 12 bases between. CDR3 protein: CASSTGLGTEAFF. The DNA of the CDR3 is TGTGCCAGCAGCACAGGTCTGGGGACTGAAGCTTTCTTT.

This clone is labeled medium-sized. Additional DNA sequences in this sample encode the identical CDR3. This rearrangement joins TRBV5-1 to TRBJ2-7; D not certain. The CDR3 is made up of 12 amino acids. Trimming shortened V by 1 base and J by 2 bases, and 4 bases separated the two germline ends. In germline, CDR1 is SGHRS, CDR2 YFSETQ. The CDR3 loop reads CASSLTTYEQYF. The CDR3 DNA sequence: TGCGCCAGCAGCTTGACAACCTACGAGCAGTACTTC.

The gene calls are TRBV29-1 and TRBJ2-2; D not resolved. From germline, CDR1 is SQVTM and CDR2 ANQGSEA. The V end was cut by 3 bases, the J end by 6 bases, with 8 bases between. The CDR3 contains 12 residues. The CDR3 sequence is CSVESRSGELFF. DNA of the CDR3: TGCAGCGTTGAGTCCAGGTCCGGGGAGCTGTTTTTT.

The CDR3 DNA sequence: TGTGCCAGCAGCTTAGGACTAGCGGGAAACACCGGGGAGCTGTTTTTT. This codes for CASSLGLAGNTGELFF. The chain combines TRBV7-9 with TRBJ2-2; TRBD2 aligns across 11 bases. CDR1 and CDR2 from the germline V gene are SEHNR and FQNEAQ (reference sequence). Trimming removed 1 base from V and 2 bases from J; junction bases left unmatched: 0. This CDR3 is 16 amino acids long.

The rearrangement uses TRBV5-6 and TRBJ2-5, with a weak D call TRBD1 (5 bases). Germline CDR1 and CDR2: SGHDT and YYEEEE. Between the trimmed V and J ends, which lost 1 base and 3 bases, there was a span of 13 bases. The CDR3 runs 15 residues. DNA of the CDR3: TGTGCCAGCAGCTTGTTGCTCTCCAGGGAAGAGACCCAGTACTTC. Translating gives CASSLLLSREETQYF.

The CDR3 DNA reads TGCAGTGCTAGTAGCAACAATGAGCAGTTCTTC. Residues: CSASSNNEQFF. This chain uses TRBV20-1 with TRBJ2-1; no clear D gene. Germline V gene sequence: CDR1 DFQATT, CDR2 SNEGSKA (reference sequence). Deletions cut 3 bases from V and 5 bases from J, with 5 bases between. This CDR3 comprises 11 residues.

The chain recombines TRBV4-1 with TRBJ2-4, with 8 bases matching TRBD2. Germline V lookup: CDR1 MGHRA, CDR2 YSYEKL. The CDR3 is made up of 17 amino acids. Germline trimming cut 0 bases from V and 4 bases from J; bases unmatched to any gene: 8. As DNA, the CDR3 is TGCGCCAGCAGCCAAGACGGGGGGGGGAGGATAAAAAACATTCAGTACTTC. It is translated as CASSQDGGGRIKNIQYF.

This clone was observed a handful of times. The CDR3 DNA reads TGTGCCAGCAGCTCCCCCGGACAGGGGAGTACTGAAGCTTTCTTT. Amino acids: CASSSPGQGSTEAFF. The chain combines TRBV5-4 with TRBJ1-1; TRBD1 aligns across 9 bases. This CDR3 has 15 amino acids. CDR1 SGHNT and CDR2 YYREEE come from the germline V gene (reference sequence). With V trimmed by 3 bases and J by 5 bases, 8 bases remained unmatched.

The CDR3 reads CASSLAGRSSGNTIYF. CDR3 nucleotides: TGCGCCAGCAGCTTGGCCGGCAGGTCCTCTGGAAACACCATATATTTT. The V and J genes are TRBV5-1 and TRBJ1-3; D gene ambiguous. CDR3 length equals 16 residues. Germline lookup yields CDR1 SGHRS and CDR2 YFSETQ. Between the trimmed V and J ends, which lost 0 bases and 0 bases, there was a span of 10 bases.

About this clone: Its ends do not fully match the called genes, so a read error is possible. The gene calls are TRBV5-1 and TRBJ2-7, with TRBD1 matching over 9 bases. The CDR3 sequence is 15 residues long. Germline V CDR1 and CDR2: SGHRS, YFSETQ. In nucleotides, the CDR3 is TGCGCCAGCAGCTTGTGGGGACAGGGTTCCTCCGAGCAGTACTTC. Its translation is CASSLWGQGSSEQYF.

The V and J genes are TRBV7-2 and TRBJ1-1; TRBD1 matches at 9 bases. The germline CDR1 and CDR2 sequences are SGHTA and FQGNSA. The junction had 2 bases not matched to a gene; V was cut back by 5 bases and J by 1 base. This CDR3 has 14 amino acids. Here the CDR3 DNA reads TGTGCCAGCAGCGACAGGGGGTGGAACACTGAAGCTTTCTTT. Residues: CASSDRGWNTEAFF.

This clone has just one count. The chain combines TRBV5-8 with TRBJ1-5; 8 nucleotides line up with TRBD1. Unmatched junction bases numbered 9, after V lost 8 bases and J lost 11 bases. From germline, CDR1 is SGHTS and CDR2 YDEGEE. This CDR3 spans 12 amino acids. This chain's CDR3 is CASGQGGVAQHF. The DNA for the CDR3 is TGTGCCAGTGGACAGGGAGGGGTGGCCCAGCATTTT.

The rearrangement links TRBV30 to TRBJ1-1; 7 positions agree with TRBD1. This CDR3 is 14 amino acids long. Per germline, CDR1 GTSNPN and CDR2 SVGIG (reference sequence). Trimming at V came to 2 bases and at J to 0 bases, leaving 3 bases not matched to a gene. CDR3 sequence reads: CAWSPGQVNTEAFF. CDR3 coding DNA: TGTGCCTGGAGTCCCGGACAGGTGAACACTGAAGCTTTCTTT.

CDR3: CASSLGPPGGRAFF. CDR3 DNA: TGTGCCAGCAGCTTAGGGCCGCCAGGGGGCCGGGCTTTCTTT. This sequence joins TRBV7-2 and TRBJ1-1, with 8 positions matching TRBD1. Germline V gene data show CDR1 as SGHTA and CDR2 as FQGNSA. V was pared by 1 base and J by 11 bases, with 9 bases of the junction left unmatched. This CDR3 has 14 amino acids.

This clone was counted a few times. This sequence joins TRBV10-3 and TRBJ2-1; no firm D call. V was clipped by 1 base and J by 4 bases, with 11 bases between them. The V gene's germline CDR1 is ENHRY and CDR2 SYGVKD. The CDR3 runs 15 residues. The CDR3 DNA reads TGTGCCATCAGTGAGTATCCAAGAGAGTACAATGAGCAGTTCTTC. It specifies CAISEYPREYNEQFF.